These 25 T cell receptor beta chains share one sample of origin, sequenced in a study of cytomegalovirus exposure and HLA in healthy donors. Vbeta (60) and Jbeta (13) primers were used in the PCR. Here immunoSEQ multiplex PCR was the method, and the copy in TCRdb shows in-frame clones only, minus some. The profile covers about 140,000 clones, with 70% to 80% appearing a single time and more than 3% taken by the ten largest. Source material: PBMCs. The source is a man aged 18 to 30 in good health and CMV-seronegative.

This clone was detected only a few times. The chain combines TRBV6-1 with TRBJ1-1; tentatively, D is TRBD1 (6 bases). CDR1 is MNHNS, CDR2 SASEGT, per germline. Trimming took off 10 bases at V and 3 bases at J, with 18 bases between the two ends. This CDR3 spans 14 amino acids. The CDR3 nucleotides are TGTGCCACCTGGGTAAATGCAGGGGACACTGAAGCTTTCTTT. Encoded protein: CATWVNAGDTEAFF.

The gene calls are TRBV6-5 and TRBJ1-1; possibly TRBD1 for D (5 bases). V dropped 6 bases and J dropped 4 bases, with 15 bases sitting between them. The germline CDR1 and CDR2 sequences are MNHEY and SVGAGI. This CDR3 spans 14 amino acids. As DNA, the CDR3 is TGTGCCAGCAGCCGACAGCTGTCGAGCACTGAAGCTTTCTTT. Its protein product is CASSRQLSSTEAFF.

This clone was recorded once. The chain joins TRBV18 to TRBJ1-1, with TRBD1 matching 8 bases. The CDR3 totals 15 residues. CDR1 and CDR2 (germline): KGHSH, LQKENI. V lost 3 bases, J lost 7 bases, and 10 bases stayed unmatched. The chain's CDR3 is CASSPQTAGQGEAFF. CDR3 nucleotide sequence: TGTGCCAGCTCACCCCAAACGGCTGGACAGGGTGAAGCTTTCTTT.

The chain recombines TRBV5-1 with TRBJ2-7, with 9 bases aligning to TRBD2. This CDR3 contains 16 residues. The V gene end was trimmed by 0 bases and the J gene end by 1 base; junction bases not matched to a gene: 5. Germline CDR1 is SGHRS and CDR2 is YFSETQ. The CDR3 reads CASSLAVTSGSYEQYF. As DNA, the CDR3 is TGCGCCAGCAGCTTGGCCGTGACTAGCGGTTCCTACGAGCAGTACTTC. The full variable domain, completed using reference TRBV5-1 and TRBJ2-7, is KAGVTQTPRYLIKTRGQQVTLSCSPISGHRSVSWYQQTPGQGLQFLFEYFSETQRNKGNFPGRFSGRQFSNSRSEMNVSTLELGDSALYLCASSLAVTSGSYEQYFGPGTRLTVT.

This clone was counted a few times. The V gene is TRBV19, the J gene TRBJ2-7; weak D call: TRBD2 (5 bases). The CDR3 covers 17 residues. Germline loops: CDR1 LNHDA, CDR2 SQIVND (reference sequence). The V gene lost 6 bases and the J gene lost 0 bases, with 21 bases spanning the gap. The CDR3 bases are TGTGCCAGTAGCCCCCCCGCCGGAGGAAAACTCTCCTACGAGCAGTACTTC. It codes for CASSPPAGGKLSYEQYF.

The CDR3 sequence: CASSPGLAGGLTDTQYF. The CDR3 nucleotides read TGCGCCAGCAGCCCAGGACTAGCGGGAGGCCTCACAGATACGCAGTATTTT. This sequence joins TRBV5-1 and TRBJ2-3; 14 bases map to TRBD2. The V segment lost 4 bases and the J segment 2 bases; nucleotides outside the gene matches: 6. Looked up from germline, CDR1 is SGHRS and CDR2 is YFSETQ. This CDR3 is built from 17 residues.

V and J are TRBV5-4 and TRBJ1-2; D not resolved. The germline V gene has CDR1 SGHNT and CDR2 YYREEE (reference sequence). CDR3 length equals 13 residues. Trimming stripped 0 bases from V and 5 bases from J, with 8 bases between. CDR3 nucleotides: TGTGCCAGCAGCTTGGATGCGGGTTATGGCTACACCTTC. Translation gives CASSLDAGYGYTF.

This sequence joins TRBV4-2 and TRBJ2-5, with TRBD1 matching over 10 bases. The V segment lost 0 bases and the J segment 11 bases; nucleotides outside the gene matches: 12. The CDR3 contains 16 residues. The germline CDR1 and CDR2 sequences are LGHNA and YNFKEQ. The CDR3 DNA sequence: TGTGCCAGCAGCCAAGAACCGGGGACAGGGGTGAAGGAGCAGTACTTC. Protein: CASSQEPGTGVKEQYF.

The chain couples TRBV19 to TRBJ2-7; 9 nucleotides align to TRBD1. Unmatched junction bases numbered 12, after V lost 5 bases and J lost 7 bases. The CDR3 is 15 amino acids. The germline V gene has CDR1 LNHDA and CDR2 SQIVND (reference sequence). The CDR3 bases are TGTGCCAGTAGTCAACGGGGGACAGGGTCAATGGAGCAGTACTTC. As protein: CASSQRGTGSMEQYF.

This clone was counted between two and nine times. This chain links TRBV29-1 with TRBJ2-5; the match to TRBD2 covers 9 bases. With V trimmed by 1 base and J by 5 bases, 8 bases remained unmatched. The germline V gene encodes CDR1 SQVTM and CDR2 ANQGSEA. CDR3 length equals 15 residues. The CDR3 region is CSVEGGGRAVETQYF. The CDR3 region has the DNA TGCAGCGTTGAAGGAGGCGGGAGGGCCGTGGAGACCCAGTACTTC.

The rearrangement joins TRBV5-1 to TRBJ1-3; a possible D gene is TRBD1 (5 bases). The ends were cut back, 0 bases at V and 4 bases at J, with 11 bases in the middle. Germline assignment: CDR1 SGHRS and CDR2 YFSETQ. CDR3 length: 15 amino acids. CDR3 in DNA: TGCGCCAGCAGCTTGGGCAGGGCGAACGGAAACACCATATATTTT. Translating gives CASSLGRANGNTIYF.

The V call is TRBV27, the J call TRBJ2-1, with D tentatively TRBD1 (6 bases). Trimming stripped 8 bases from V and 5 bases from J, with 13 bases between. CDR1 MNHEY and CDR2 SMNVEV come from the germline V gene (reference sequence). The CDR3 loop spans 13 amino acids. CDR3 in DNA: TGTGCCAGCCGCGGACAGCAGAACAATGAGCAGTTCTTC. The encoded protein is CASRGQQNNEQFF.

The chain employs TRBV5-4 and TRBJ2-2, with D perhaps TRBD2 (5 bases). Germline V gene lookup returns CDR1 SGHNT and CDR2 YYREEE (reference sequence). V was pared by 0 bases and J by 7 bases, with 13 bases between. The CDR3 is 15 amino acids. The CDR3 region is CASSLEGAGDGELFF. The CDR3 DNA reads TGTGCCAGCAGCTTGGAAGGTGCCGGGGACGGGGAGCTGTTTTTT.

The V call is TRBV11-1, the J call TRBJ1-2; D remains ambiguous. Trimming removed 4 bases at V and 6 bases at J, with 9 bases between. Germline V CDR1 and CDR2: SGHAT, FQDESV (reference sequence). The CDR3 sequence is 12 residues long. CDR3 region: CASSSEGDGYTF. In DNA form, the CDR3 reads TGTGCCAGCAGCTCCGAGGGTGATGGCTACACCTTC.

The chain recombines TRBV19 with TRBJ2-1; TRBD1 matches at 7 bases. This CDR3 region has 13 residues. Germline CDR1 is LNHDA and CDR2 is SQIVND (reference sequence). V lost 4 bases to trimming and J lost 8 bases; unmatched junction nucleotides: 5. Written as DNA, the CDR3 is TGTGCCAGTAGTAGCCGTACAGGGGATGAGCAGTTCTTC. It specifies CASSSRTGDEQFF.

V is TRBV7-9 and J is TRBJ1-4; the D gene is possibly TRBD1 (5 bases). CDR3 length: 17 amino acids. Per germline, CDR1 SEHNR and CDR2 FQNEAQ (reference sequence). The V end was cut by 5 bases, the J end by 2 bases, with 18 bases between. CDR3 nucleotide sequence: TGTGCCAGCAGCCCCCCCCCGGGGGAGGGGACTAATGAAAAACTGTTTTTT. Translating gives CASSPPPGEGTNEKLFF.

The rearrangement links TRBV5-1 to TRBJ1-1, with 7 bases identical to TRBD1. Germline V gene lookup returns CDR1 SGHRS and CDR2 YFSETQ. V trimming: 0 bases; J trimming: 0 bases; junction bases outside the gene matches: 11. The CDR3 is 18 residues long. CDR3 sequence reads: CASSLGLGTVVMNTEAFF. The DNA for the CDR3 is TGCGCCAGCAGCTTGGGTCTCGGGACAGTCGTCATGAACACTGAAGCTTTCTTT.

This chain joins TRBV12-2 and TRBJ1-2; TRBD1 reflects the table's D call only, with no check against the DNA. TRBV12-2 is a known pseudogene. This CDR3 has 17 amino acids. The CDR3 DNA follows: TGTGCAAGTCGCTTAGGGGACAGGGAATCGGATCACTATGGCTACACCTTC. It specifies CASRLGDRESDHYGYTF.

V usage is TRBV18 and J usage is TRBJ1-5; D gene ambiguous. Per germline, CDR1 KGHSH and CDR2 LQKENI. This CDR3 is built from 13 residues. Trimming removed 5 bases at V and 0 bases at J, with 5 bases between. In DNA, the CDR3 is TGTGCCAGCTCAGAGAGTAGCAATCAGCCCCAGCATTTT. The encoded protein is CASSESSNQPQHF.

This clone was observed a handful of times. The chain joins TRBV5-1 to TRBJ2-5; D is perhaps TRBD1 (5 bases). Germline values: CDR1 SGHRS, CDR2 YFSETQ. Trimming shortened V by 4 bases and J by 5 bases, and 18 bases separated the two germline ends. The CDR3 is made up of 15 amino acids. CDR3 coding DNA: TGCGCCAGCAGCCCTTTCGGGCAGGGCCAGGAGACCCAGTACTTC. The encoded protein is CASSPFGQGQETQYF.

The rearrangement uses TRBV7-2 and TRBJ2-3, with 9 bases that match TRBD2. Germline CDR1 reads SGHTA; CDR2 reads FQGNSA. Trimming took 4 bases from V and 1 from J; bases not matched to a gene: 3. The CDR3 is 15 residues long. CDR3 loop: CASSSSGIGTDTQYF. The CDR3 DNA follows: TGTGCCAGCAGCTCTAGCGGGATTGGCACAGATACGCAGTATTTT.

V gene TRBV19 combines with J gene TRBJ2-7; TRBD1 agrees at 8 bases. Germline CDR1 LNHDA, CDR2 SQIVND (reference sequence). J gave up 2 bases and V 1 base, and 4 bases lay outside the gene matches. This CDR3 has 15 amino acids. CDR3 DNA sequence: TGTGCCAGTAGTATAGGAGGGACAGGACCCTACGAGCAGTACTTC. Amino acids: CASSIGGTGPYEQYF. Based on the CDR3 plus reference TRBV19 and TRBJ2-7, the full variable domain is DGGITQSPKYLFRKEGQNVTLSCEQNLNHDAMYWYRQDPGQGLRLIYYSQIVNDFQKGDIAEGYSVSREKKESFPLTVTSAQKNPTAFYLCASSIGGTGPYEQYFGPGTRLTVT.

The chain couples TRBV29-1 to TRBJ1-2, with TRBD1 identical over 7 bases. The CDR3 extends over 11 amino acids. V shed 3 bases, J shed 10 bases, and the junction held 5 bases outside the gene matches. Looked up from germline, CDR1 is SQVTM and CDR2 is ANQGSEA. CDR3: CSVDGTGAYTF. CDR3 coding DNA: TGCAGCGTTGATGGAACAGGGGCCTACACCTTC.

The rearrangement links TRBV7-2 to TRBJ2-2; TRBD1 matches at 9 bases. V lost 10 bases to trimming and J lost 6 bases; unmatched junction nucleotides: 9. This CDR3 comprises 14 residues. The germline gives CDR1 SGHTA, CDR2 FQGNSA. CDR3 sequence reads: CANVRQGVAGELFF. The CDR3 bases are TGTGCCAACGTGAGACAGGGGGTCGCCGGGGAGCTGTTTTTT.

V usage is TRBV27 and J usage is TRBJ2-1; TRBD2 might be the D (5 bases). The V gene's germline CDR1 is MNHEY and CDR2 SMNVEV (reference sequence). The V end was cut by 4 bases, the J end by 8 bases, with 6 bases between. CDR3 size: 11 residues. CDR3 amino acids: CASSWGDEQFF. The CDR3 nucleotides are TGTGCCAGCAGTTGGGGAGATGAGCAGTTCTTC.